Given below is one TCR beta chain in context. These data originate in a study of CD8 T cells in Susac syndrome. Trimming shortened V by 2 bases and J by 6 bases, and 10 bases separated the two germline ends. Germline lookup yields CDR1 SGHTA and CDR2 FQGNSA. This CDR3 is built from 14 residues. After extraction with the RNeasy kit, roughly 0.5 to 1 ug of the RNA was reverse transcribed using random hexamers. Amplification of TCR beta CDR3 across 54 Vbeta and 13 Jbeta was performed with immunoSEQ multiplex PCR. Each CDR3 protein gets one entry after TCRdb re-called the immunoSEQ multiplex PCR reads with MiXCR. Of hundreds of thousands of distinct CDR3 sequences listed, 80% to 95% are singletons. Sequencing of TCR beta was performed on blood CD8+ and CD4+ T cells. The multiple sclerosis controls were treatment-naive patients, and their relapsing-remitting disease was stable or active.

The chain joins TRBV7-2 to TRBJ2-2; TRBD1 is a possible D gene (6 bases). Sequenced input: CD4+ T cells from PBMCs. The receptor's source is a human donor with multiple sclerosis. The CDR3 spells CASSLWGPAGELFF. In DNA form, the CDR3 reads TGTGCCAGCAGCTTATGGGGGCCTGCCGGGGAGCTGTTTTTT.